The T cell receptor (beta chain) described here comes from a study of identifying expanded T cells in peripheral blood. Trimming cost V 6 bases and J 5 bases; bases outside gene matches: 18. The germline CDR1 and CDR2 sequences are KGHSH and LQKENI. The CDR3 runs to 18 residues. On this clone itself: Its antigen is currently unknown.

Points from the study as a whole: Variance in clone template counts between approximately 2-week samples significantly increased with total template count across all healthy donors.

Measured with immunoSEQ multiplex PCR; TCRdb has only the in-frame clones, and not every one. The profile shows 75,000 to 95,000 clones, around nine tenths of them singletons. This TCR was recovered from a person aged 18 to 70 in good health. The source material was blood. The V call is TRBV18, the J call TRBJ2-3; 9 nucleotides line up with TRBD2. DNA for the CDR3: TGTGCCAGCTCTCCCATCAGCCAGGCGGGGGGGCCTGGAGATACGCAGTATTTT. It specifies CASSPISQAGGPGDTQYF.